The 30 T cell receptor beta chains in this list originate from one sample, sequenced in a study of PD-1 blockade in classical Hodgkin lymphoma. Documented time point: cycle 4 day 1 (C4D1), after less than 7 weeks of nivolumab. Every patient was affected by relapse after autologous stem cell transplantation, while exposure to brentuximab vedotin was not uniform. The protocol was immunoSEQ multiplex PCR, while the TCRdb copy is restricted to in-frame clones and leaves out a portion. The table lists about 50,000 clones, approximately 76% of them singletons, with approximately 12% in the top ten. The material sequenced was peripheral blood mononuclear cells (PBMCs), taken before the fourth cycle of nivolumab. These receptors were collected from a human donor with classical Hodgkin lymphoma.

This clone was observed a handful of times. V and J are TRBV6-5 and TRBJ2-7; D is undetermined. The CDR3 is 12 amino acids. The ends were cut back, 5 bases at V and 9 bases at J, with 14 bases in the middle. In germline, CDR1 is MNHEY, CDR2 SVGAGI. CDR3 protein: CASSEVAPGQYF. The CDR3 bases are TGTGCCAGCAGTGAAGTGGCCCCTGGGCAGTACTTC.

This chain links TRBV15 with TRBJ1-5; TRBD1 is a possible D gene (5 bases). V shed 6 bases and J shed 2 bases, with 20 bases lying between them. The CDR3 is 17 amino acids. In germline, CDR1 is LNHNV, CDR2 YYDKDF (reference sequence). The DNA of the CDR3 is TGTGCCACCAGTTCAGATCGGGGCAATTTCCGCAATCAGCCCCAGCATTTT. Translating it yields CATSSDRGNFRNQPQHF.

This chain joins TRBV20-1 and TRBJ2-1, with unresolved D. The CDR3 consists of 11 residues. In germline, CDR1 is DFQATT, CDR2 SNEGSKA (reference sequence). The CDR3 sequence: CRGPIYNEQFF. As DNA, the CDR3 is TGCAGGGGCCCAATTTACAATGAGCAGTTCTTC.

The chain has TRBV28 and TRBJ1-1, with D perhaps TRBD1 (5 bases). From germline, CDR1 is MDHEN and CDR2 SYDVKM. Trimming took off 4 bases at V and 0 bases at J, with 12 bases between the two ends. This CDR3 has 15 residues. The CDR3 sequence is CASSWGGVMNTEAFF. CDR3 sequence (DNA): TGTGCCAGCAGTTGGGGGGGAGTTATGAACACTGAAGCTTTCTTT. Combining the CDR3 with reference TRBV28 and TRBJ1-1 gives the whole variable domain DVKVTQSSRYLVKRTGEKVFLECVQDMDHENMFWYRQDPGLGLRLIYFSYDVKMKEKGDIPEGYSVSREKKERFSLILESASTNQTSMYLCASSWGGVMNTEAFFGQGTRLTVV.

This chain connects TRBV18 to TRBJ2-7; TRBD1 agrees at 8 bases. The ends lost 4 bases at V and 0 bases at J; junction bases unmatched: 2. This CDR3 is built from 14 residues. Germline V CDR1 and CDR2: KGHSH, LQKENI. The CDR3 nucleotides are TGTGCCAGCTCACAGGACAGGGACTCCTACGAGCAGTACTTC. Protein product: CASSQDRDSYEQYF.

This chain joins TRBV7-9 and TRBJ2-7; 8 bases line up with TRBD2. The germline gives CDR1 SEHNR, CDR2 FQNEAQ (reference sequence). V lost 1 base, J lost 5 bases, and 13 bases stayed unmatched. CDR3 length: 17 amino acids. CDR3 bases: TGTGCCAGCAGCTTAGTACATATACAAGCGGGAGTACACGAGCAGTACTTC. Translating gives CASSLVHIQAGVHEQYF.

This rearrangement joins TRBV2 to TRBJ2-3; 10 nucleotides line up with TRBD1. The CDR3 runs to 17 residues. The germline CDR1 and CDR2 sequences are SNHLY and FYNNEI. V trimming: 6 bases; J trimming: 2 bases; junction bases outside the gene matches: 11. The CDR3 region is CASRPTGGRGTTDTQYF. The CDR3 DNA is TGTGCCAGCAGGCCGACAGGGGGCAGGGGAACCACAGATACGCAGTATTTT.

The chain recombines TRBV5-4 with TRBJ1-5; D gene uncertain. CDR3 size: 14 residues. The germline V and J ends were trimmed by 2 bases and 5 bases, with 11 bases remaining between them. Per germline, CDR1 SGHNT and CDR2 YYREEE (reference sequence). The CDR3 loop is CASSFRGSDQPQHF. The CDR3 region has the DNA TGTGCCAGCAGCTTTCGGGGATCGGATCAGCCCCAGCATTTT.

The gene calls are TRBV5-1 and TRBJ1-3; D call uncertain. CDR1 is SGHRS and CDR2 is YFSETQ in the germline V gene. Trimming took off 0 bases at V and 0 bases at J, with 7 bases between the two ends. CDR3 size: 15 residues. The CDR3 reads CASSLDPSSGNTIYF. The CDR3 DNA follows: TGCGCCAGCAGCTTGGACCCGAGCTCTGGAAACACCATATATTTT.

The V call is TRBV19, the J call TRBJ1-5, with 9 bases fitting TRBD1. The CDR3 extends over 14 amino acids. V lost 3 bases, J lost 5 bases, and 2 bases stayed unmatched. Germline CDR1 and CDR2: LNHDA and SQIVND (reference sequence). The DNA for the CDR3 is TGTGCCAGTAGTATCGGACAGGGGTATCAGCCCCAGCATTTT. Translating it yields CASSIGQGYQPQHF.

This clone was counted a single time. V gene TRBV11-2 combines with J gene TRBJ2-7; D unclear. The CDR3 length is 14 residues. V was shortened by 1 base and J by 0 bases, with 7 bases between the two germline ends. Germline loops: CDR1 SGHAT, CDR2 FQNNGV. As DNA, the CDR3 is TGTGCCAGCAGCTTAGCTCCGTACTCCTACGAGCAGTACTTC. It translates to CASSLAPYSYEQYF. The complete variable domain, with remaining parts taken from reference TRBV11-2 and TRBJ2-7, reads EAGVAQSPRYKIIEKRQSVAFWCNPISGHATLYWYQQILGQGPKLLIQFQNNGVVDDSQLPKDRFSAERLKGVDSTLKIQPAKLEDSAVYLCASSLAPYSYEQYFGPGTRLTVT.

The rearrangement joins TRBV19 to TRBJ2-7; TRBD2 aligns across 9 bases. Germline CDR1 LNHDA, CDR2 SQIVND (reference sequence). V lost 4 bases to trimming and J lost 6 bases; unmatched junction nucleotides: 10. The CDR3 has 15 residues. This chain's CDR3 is CASSKTSGRPGEQYF. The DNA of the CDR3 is TGTGCCAGTAGTAAAACTAGCGGGCGGCCTGGCGAGCAGTACTTC.

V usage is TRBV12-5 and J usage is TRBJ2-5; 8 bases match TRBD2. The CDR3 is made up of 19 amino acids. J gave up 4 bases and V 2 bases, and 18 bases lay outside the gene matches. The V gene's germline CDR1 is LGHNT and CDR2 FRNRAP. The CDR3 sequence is CASGLPARLGAGVIETQYF. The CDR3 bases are TGTGCTAGTGGTTTGCCGGCTCGTCTGGGAGCGGGAGTCATAGAGACCCAGTACTTC. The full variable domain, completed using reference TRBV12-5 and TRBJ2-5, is DARVTQTPRHKVTEMGQEVTMRCQPILGHNTVFWYRQTMMQGLELLAYFRNRAPLDDSGMPKDRFSAEMPDATLATLKIQPSEPRDSAVYFCASGLPARLGAGVIETQYFGPGTRLLVL.

The CDR3 DNA sequence: TGCGCCAGCAGCCTGACTACCCTAGACTACAATGAGCAGTTCTTC. Protein: CASSLTTLDYNEQFF. This chain uses TRBV5-1 with TRBJ2-1, with D possibly matching TRBD2 (5 bases). Germline V gene data show CDR1 as SGHRS and CDR2 as YFSETQ. The germline V and J ends were trimmed by 4 bases and 3 bases, with 14 bases remaining between them. The CDR3 consists of 15 residues.

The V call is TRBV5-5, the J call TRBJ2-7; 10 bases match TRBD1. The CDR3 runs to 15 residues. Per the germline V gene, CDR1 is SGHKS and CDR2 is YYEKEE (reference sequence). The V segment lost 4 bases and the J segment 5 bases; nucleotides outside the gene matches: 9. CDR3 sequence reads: CASSRGQGRSHEQYF. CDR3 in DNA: TGTGCCAGCAGCAGGGGACAGGGGCGCAGTCACGAGCAGTACTTC. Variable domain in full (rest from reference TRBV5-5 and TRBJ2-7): DAGVTQSPTHLIKTRGQQVTLRCSPISGHKSVSWYQQVLGQGPQFIFQYYEKEERGRGNFPDRFSARQFPNYSSELNVNALLLGDSALYLCASSRGQGRSHEQYFGPGTRLTVT.

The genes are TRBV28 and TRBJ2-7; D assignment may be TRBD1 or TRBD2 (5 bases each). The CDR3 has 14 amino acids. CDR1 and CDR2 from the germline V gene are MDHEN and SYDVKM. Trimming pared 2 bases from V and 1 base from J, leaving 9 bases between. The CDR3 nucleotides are TGTGCCAGCAGTTTAAGGGACCCGTCCTACGAGCAGTACTTC. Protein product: CASSLRDPSYEQYF.

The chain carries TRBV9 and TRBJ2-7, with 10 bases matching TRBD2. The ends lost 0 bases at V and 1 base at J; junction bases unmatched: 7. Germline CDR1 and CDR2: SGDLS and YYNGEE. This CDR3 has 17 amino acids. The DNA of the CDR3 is TGTGCCAGCAGCGTAGGTGTTAGCGGGAGGTTATCCTACGAGCAGTACTTC. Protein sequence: CASSVGVSGRLSYEQYF. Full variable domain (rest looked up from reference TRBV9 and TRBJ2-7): DSGVTQTPKHLITATGQRVTLRCSPRSGDLSVYWYQQSLDQGLQFLIQYYNGEERAKGNILERFSAQQFPDLHSELNLSSLELGDSALYFCASSVGVSGRLSYEQYFGPGTRLTVT.

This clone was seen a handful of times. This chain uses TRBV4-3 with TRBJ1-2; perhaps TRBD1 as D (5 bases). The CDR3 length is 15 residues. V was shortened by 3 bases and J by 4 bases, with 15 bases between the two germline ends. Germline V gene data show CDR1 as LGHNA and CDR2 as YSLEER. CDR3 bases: TGCGCCAGCAGCCAGCAGGGAGGACTAACCTATGGCTACACCTTC. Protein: CASSQQGGLTYGYTF.

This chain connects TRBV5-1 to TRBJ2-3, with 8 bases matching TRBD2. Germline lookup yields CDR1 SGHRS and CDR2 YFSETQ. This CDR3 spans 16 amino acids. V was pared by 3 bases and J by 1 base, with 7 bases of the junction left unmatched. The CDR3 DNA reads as TGCGCCAGCAGCTCCCGCAGCGGGGGCGGCACAGATACGCAGTATTTT. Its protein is CASSSRSGGGTDTQYF.

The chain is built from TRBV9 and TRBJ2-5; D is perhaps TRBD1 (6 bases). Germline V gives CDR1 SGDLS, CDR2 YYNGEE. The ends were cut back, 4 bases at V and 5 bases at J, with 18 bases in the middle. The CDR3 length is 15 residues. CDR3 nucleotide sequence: TGTGCCAGCAGCCCAGGACAGTACAGGCCGGAGACCCAGTACTTC. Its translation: CASSPGQYRPETQYF.

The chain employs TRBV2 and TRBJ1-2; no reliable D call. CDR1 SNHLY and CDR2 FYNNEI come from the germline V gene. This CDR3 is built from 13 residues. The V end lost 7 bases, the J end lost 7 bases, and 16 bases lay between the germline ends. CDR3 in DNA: TGTGCCAGCAAACCAGAGGGAGAAGGTGGCTACACCTTC. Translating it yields CASKPEGEGGYTF.

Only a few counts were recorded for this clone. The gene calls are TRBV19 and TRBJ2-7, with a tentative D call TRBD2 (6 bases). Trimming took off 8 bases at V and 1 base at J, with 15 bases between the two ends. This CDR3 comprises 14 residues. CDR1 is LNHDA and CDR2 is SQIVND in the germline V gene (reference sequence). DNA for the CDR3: TGTGCCAGTGGTGGGACTCCTGATTCCTACGAGCAGTACTTC. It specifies CASGGTPDSYEQYF.

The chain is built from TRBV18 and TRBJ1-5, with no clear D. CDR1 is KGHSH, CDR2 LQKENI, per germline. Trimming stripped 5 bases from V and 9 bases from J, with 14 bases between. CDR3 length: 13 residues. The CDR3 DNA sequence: TGTGCCAGCTCAGCTCCCCCTCTTCGGCCCCAGCATTTT. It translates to CASSAPPLRPQHF.

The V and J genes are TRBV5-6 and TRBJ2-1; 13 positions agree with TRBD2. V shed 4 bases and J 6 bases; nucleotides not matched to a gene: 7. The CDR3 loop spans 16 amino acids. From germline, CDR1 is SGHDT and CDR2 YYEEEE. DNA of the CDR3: TGTGCCAGCAGCGCGGAGCGGACTAGCGGGAGCAATGAGCAGTTCTTC. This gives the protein CASSAERTSGSNEQFF.

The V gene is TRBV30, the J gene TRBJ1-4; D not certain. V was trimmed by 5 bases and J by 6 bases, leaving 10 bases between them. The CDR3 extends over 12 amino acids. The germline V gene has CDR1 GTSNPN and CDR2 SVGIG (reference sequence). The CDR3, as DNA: TGTGCCTGGGAGGGTGGCTATGAAAAACTGTTTTTT. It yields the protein CAWEGGYEKLFF.

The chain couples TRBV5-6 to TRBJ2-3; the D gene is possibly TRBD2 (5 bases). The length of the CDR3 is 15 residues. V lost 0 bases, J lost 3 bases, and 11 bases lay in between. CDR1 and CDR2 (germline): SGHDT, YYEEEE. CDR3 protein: CASSLVARGTDTQYF. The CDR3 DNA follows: TGTGCCAGCAGCTTGGTGGCTAGAGGGACAGATACGCAGTATTTT.

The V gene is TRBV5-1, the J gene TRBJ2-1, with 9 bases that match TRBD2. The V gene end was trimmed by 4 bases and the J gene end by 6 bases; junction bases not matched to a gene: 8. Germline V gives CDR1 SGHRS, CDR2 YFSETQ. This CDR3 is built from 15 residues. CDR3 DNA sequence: TGCGCCAGCAGCGAGACTAGCGGAGGCCTCAATGAGCAGTTCTTC. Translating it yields CASSETSGGLNEQFF.

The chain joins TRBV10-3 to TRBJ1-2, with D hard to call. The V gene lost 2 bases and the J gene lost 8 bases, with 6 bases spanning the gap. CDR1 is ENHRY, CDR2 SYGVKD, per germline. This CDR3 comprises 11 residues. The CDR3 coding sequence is TGTGCCATCAGTGAGGTTCTCGGCTACACCTTC. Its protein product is CAISEVLGYTF.

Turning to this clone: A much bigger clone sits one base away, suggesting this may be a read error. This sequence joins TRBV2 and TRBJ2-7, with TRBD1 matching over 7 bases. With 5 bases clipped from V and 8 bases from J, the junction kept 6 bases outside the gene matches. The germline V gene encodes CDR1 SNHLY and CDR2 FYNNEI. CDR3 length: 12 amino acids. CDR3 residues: CASSWTGDKQYF. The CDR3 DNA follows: TGTGCCAGCAGTTGGACAGGAGACAAGCAGTACTTC.

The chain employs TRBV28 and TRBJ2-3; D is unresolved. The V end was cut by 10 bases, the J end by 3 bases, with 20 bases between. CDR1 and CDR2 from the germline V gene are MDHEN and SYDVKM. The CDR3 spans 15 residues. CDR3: CATRPTLGLTDTQYF. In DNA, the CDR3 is TGTGCCACCCGGCCCACATTGGGTCTAACAGATACGCAGTATTTT. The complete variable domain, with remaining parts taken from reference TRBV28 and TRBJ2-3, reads DVKVTQSSRYLVKRTGEKVFLECVQDMDHENMFWYRQDPGLGLRLIYFSYDVKMKEKGDIPEGYSVSREKKERFSLILESASTNQTSMYLCATRPTLGLTDTQYFGPGTRLTVL.